The TCR beta chain under discussion was sequenced for a study of OX40 agonist ivuxolimab in advanced cancers. Study-level findings and limits: CD8+ T cells were the subset that, on average, had more expanded clones than CD4+.

For this clone: Its antigen is unidentified.

Libraries were prepared by immunoSEQ multiplex PCR; TCRdb keeps only in-frame clonotypes and omits some of them. Among 25,000 to 30,000 clones listed, approximately 90% were seen once. The CDR3 has 12 residues. Trimming took 2 bases from V and 4 from J, leaving 6 bases between them. The germline V gene has CDR1 SGHTA and CDR2 FQGNSA. The TCR was taken from an adult with an advanced solid tumor such as melanoma, head and neck, liver or kidney cancer. The chain links TRBV7-2 to TRBJ2-7; D may be TRBD1 (6 bases). Sequencing used CD4+ or CD8+ T cells sorted from blood, obtained in a trial of the OX40 agonist ivuxolimab. The CDR3 reads CASSLRGYEQYF. Here the CDR3 DNA reads TGTGCCAGCAGCTTAAGGGGGTACGAGCAGTACTTC. The full variable domain, rest sourced from reference TRBV7-2 and TRBJ2-7, is GAGVSQSPSNKVTEKGKDVELRCDPISGHTALYWYRQSLGQGLEFLIYFQGNSAPDKSGLPSDRFSAERTGGSVSTLTIQRTQQEDSAVYLCASSLRGYEQYFGPGTRLTVT.